The 9 T cell receptor beta chains listed next were all sequenced from one sample in a study of T cell responses to AZD1222 COVID-19 vaccine. Clones were read by immunoSEQ multiplex PCR, and TCRdb kept only the in-frame ones, dropping some. The sample consists of about 120,000 clones, roughly 86% of them appearing once. The specimen comprised peripheral blood, sampled 28 days after the second AZD1222 dose. Every receptor here comes from an adult who received the AZD1222 COVID-19 vaccine.

V is TRBV6-1 and J is TRBJ1-5, with 7 bases identical to TRBD1. V gave up 4 bases and J gave up 4 bases; unmatched junction bases: 10. There are 16 residues in the CDR3. CDR1 MNHNS and CDR2 SASEGT come from the germline V gene. The CDR3 region has the DNA TGTGCCAGCAGTGGCGTTAACAGGGGAGGGAATCAGCCCCAGCATTTT. Protein: CASSGVNRGGNQPQHF.

The rearrangement uses TRBV7-9 and TRBJ2-1, with a tentative D call TRBD1 (5 bases). CDR1 SEHNR and CDR2 FQNEAQ come from the germline V gene (reference sequence). The CDR3 runs 16 residues. Trimming took 3 bases from V and 7 from J, leaving 19 bases between them. The chain's CDR3 is CASSFQGFLRTNEQFF. Here the CDR3 DNA reads TGTGCCAGCAGCTTTCAGGGTTTCCTCCGGACAAATGAGCAGTTCTTC.

The chain joins TRBV2 to TRBJ1-1, with D uncertain. Germline V gene data show CDR1 as SNHLY and CDR2 as FYNNEI. Between the trimmed V and J ends, which lost 6 bases and 2 bases, there was a span of 10 bases. This CDR3 comprises 13 residues. As DNA, the CDR3 is TGTGCCAGCAGGGACGATCATAACACTGAAGCTTTCTTT. Amino acids: CASRDDHNTEAFF.

The rearrangement uses TRBV4-1 and TRBJ1-5, with D unclear. The CDR3 is 14 amino acids. Germline V gene sequence: CDR1 MGHRA, CDR2 YSYEKL. V was clipped by 1 base and J by 6 bases, with 10 bases between them. The CDR3 here is CASSQVGGIQPQHF. The CDR3 DNA reads TGCGCCAGCAGCCAAGTCGGCGGGATTCAGCCCCAGCATTTT.

The CDR3, as DNA: TGTGCCAGCAGGCGGGGTACCTACAATGAGCAGTTCTTC. Translated, it gives CASRRGTYNEQFF. V and J are TRBV27 and TRBJ2-1; possible D gene TRBD2, 6 bases. Trimming stripped 6 bases from V and 2 bases from J, with 8 bases between. Germline CDR1 reads MNHEY; CDR2 reads SMNVEV (reference sequence). The length of the CDR3 is 13 residues.

The V call is TRBV3-1 (or the pseudogene TRBV3-2), the J call TRBJ2-5, with 8 bases that match TRBD1. CDR3 length: 15 residues. Germline V gene sequence: CDR1 LGHDT, CDR2 YNNKEL (reference sequence). V trimming: 3 bases; J trimming: 5 bases; junction bases outside the gene matches: 8. CDR3 bases: TGTGCCAGCAGCCACGGGACAGGCCAGAGGGAGACCCAGTACTTC. This codes for CASSHGTGQRETQYF.

V gene TRBV28 combines with J gene TRBJ1-3, with unresolved D. Trimming cost V 5 bases and J 0 bases, with 14 bases left between them. There are 16 residues in the CDR3. Looked up from germline, CDR1 is MDHEN and CDR2 is SYDVKM. CDR3 sequence: CASSPFHRLSGNTIYF. The CDR3 nucleotides read TGTGCCAGCAGTCCATTCCACCGCCTCTCTGGAAACACCATATATTTT.

This clone has only one observation. DNA of the CDR3: TGTGCCAGCAGGTACGGACAGGGGATTTCTGAAGCTTTCTTT. As protein: CASRYGQGISEAFF. The gene calls are TRBV7-8 and TRBJ1-1; 9 nucleotides line up with TRBD1. The CDR3 totals 14 residues. J was trimmed by 6 bases and V by 6 bases; bases with no gene match: 8. The V gene's germline CDR1 is SGHVS and CDR2 FQNEAQ.

This clone was counted once. The chain is built from TRBV9 and TRBJ2-7; D is unclear. The CDR3 runs to 15 residues. Germline CDR1 and CDR2: SGDLS and YYNGEE. The germline V and J ends were trimmed by 4 bases and 5 bases, with 19 bases remaining between them. The CDR3 nucleotides are TGTGCCAGCAGCCCACGTGAGATATCGGTCGACGAGCAGTACTTC. Encoded protein: CASSPREISVDEQYF.